These 22 T cell receptor beta chains share one sample of origin, sequenced in a study of cytomegalovirus exposure and HLA in healthy donors. The PCR contained 60 Vbeta and 13 Jbeta primers. Data came from immunoSEQ multiplex PCR; TCRdb stores just in-frame clones and leaves some out. The sample lists about 130,000 clones; 70% to 80% were seen once. The specimen was PBMCs. These TCRs come from a woman aged 55-70 years in good health and CMV-seropositive.

The gene calls are TRBV29-1 and TRBJ2-7; 7 bases are a match to TRBD1. This CDR3 spans 14 amino acids. V lost 4 bases to trimming and J lost 5 bases; unmatched junction nucleotides: 11. In germline, CDR1 is SQVTM, CDR2 ANQGSEA. Written as DNA, the CDR3 is TGCAGCGTTGTCTCGACAGGGCCAAACCACGAGCAGTACTTC. This gives the protein CSVVSTGPNHEQYF.

V usage is TRBV19 and J usage is TRBJ1-1; D possibly corresponds to TRBD1 (5 bases). The germline V and J ends were trimmed by 5 bases and 0 bases, with 7 bases remaining between them. This CDR3 spans 13 amino acids. Germline V gene lookup returns CDR1 LNHDA and CDR2 SQIVND (reference sequence). The CDR3 loop reads CASSATVNTEAFF. CDR3 coding DNA: TGTGCCAGTAGTGCGACAGTGAACACTGAAGCTTTCTTT.

V gene TRBV18 combines with J gene TRBJ2-1; 9 bases are shared with TRBD2. This CDR3 is 16 amino acids long. Germline V gene data show CDR1 as KGHSH and CDR2 as LQKENI. Trimming cost V 0 bases and J 6 bases; bases outside gene matches: 6. The CDR3 loop reads CASSPPNSGGTNEQFF. The CDR3 DNA is TGTGCCAGCTCACCACCGAATAGCGGGGGAACCAATGAGCAGTTCTTC.

The chain joins TRBV10-2 to TRBJ2-5; no firm D call. V dropped 4 bases and J dropped 5 bases, with 11 bases sitting between them. This CDR3 spans 13 amino acids. CDR1 is WSHSY, CDR2 SAAADI, per germline. The CDR3 region has the DNA TGCGCCAGCAGTGCCGGCAGCGTCGAGACCCAGTACTTC. Protein: CASSAGSVETQYF.

This clone was seen a single time. The rearrangement joins TRBV5-1 to TRBJ1-4, with 7 bases matching TRBD1. Per the germline V gene, CDR1 is SGHRS and CDR2 is YFSETQ. V lost 4 bases to trimming and J lost 7 bases; unmatched junction nucleotides: 10. CDR3 length: 15 residues. The CDR3 nucleotides are TGCGCCAGCAGCCCAACGACAGGGCCGCTTGAAAAACTGTTTTTT. Its translation: CASSPTTGPLEKLFF.

This chain joins TRBV20-1 and TRBJ2-3; no clear D. The CDR3 sequence is 11 residues long. Germline-derived CDR1 and CDR2 are DFQATT and SNEGSKA (reference sequence). This CDR3 reads CGPLATDTQYF. The CDR3 nucleotides are TGCGGTCCTTTGGCAACAGATACGCAGTATTTT.

V gene TRBV7-6 combines with J gene TRBJ2-3; 7 bases align to TRBD1. Trimming removed 4 bases from V and 4 bases from J; junction bases left unmatched: 11. CDR1 is SGHVS, CDR2 FNYEAQ, per germline. The CDR3 loop spans 16 amino acids. CDR3 in DNA: TGTGCCAGCAGCTCTACAGGGGCCGTGTCCGCAGATACGCAGTATTTT. Amino acid sequence: CASSSTGAVSADTQYF.

The chain carries TRBV5-1 and TRBJ2-3; TRBD2 is a possible D gene (6 bases). V was shortened by 5 bases and J by 10 bases, with 14 bases between the two germline ends. Germline V gene sequence: CDR1 SGHRS, CDR2 YFSETQ. The CDR3 runs to 12 residues. Here the CDR3 reads CASRGDWYAQYF. CDR3 nucleotides: TGCGCCAGCAGGGGGGACTGGTACGCGCAGTATTTT.

The chain recombines TRBV9 with TRBJ2-3; D is possibly TRBD2 (7 bases). Germline values: CDR1 SGDLS, CDR2 YYNGEE. V was cut by 2 bases and J by 4 bases, with 14 bases left in between. The CDR3 contains 15 residues. CDR3 region: CASSVGGGIADTQYF. CDR3 coding DNA: TGTGCCAGCAGCGTGGGGGGGGGCATAGCAGATACGCAGTATTTT.

The rearrangement joins TRBV14 to TRBJ1-4; D gene uncertain. There are 15 residues in the CDR3. Germline V gene data show CDR1 as SGHDN and CDR2 as FVKESK. V was shortened by 5 bases and J by 2 bases, with 12 bases between the two germline ends. CDR3 protein: CASSRLRVTNEKLFF. Written as DNA, the CDR3 is TGTGCCAGCAGCAGACTCCGGGTCACTAATGAAAAACTGTTTTTT.

This clone has only a few counts. The CDR3 DNA sequence: TGTGCCAGCACCCCGAAGACTAATAGCTATGGCTACACCTTC. Its translation is CASTPKTNSYGYTF. This chain joins TRBV2 and TRBJ1-2; D not resolved. Germline V gene lookup returns CDR1 SNHLY and CDR2 FYNNEI. The CDR3 contains 14 residues. V was clipped by 7 bases and J by 4 bases, with 16 bases between them.

The chain combines TRBV7-9 with TRBJ1-3; D gene unclear. Germline-derived CDR1 and CDR2 are SEHNR and FQNEAQ (reference sequence). Between the trimmed V and J ends, which lost 2 bases and 0 bases, there was a span of 5 bases. The CDR3 covers 14 residues. In DNA form, the CDR3 reads TGTGCCAGCAGCTTACAGTCCTCTGGAAACACCATATATTTT. Protein sequence: CASSLQSSGNTIYF.

This clone occurred a few times. The V and J genes are TRBV7-9 and TRBJ1-5, with a possible D match to TRBD1 (6 bases). The germline gives CDR1 SEHNR, CDR2 FQNEAQ (reference sequence). The V and J ends lost 4 bases and 0 bases respectively, with 13 bases between them. This CDR3 spans 16 amino acids. CDR3 DNA sequence: TGTGCCAGCAGCTCCGGGGGGGCATATAGCAATCAGCCCCAGCATTTT. Its translation is CASSSGGAYSNQPQHF.

This chain uses TRBV11-2 with TRBJ2-5; tentatively, D is TRBD2 (6 bases). Germline CDR1 and CDR2: SGHAT and FQNNGV. This CDR3 is 14 amino acids long. The ends were cut back, 2 bases at V and 5 bases at J, with 12 bases in the middle. The DNA for the CDR3 is TGTGCCAGCAGCTTACTTACGGGGAGGGAGACCCAGTACTTC. The encoded protein is CASSLLTGRETQYF.

The CDR3 loop is CASSYWGQGADGYTF. The DNA of the CDR3 is TGTGCCAGCAGTTACTGGGGACAGGGGGCGGATGGCTACACCTTC. The V and J genes are TRBV6-6 and TRBJ1-2; TRBD1 aligns across 12 bases. The CDR3 extends over 15 amino acids. The germline V gene encodes CDR1 MNHNY and CDR2 SVGAGI (reference sequence). After removal of 1 base from V and 6 bases from J, the junction contained 3 bases not matched to a gene.

V and J are TRBV10-1 and TRBJ2-3, with a possible D match to TRBD1 (7 bases). V gave up 7 bases and J gave up 1 base, with 18 bases separating them. CDR3 length: 16 residues. Germline CDR1 and CDR2: WNHNN and SYGVQD (reference sequence). The CDR3 DNA reads TGCGCCAGCAAGGCCCGAACAGGGGAGGGCACAGATACGCAGTATTTT. Protein: CASKARTGEGTDTQYF.

This clone has just a few counts. The rearrangement links TRBV5-4 to TRBJ1-4; no clear D. This CDR3 has 13 residues. Looked up from germline, CDR1 is SGHNT and CDR2 is YYREEE (reference sequence). Deletions cut 2 bases from V and 8 bases from J, with 10 bases between. CDR3 sequence (DNA): TGTGCCAGCAGCTTCGAGGACTCAGAAAAACTGTTTTTT. It translates to CASSFEDSEKLFF.

This chain connects TRBV5-4 to TRBJ2-7; the match to TRBD1 covers 7 bases. Trimming took 4 bases from V and 2 from J; bases not matched to a gene: 12. Germline V gene sequence: CDR1 SGHNT, CDR2 YYREEE (reference sequence). CDR3 size: 16 residues. The CDR3 DNA is TGTGCCAGCAGCCCTCTGACAGGGACGGTCACCTACGAGCAGTACTTC. Translated: CASSPLTGTVTYEQYF.

This clone was found a few times. The chain employs TRBV5-4 and TRBJ2-6; 7 nucleotides agree with TRBD1. V shed 4 bases, J shed 2 bases, and the junction held 3 bases outside the gene matches. The CDR3 is 15 residues long. Looked up from germline, CDR1 is SGHNT and CDR2 is YYREEE (reference sequence). CDR3 DNA sequence: TGTGCCAGCAGCCTTCAGGGGGCTGGGGCCAACGTCCTGACTTTC. This gives the protein CASSLQGAGANVLTF.

This clone showed up just a few times. V gene TRBV9 combines with J gene TRBJ2-1, with 8 bases matching TRBD2. Germline CDR1 reads SGDLS; CDR2 reads YYNGEE. Trimming removed 4 bases from V and 3 bases from J; junction bases left unmatched: 6. The CDR3 consists of 15 residues. CDR3 in DNA: TGTGCCAGCAGCACAGATAGCGGGGACTACAATGAGCAGTTCTTC. This encodes CASSTDSGDYNEQFF.

The rearrangement joins TRBV7-2 to TRBJ1-2; 7 nucleotides align to TRBD1. CDR3 size: 15 residues. Germline V gene sequence: CDR1 SGHTA, CDR2 FQGNSA. The junction had 7 bases not matched to a gene; V was cut back by 2 bases and J by 4 bases. This chain's CDR3 is CASSLSPGGTYGYTF. The DNA of the CDR3 is TGTGCCAGCAGCTTAAGCCCAGGGGGGACCTATGGCTACACCTTC. Variable domain in full (rest from reference TRBV7-2 and TRBJ1-2): GAGVSQSPSNKVTEKGKDVELRCDPISGHTALYWYRQSLGQGLEFLIYFQGNSAPDKSGLPSDRFSAERTGGSVSTLTIQRTQQEDSAVYLCASSLSPGGTYGYTFGSGTRLTVV.

V is TRBV18 and J is TRBJ1-2; 10 positions agree with TRBD1. Trimming took 5 bases from V and 5 from J; bases not matched to a gene: 11. Germline CDR1 KGHSH, CDR2 LQKENI. The CDR3 loop spans 16 amino acids. CDR3 sequence: CASSSGTGAGLYGYTF. The CDR3, as DNA: TGTGCCAGCTCATCCGGGACAGGGGCCGGGCTTTATGGCTACACCTTC.